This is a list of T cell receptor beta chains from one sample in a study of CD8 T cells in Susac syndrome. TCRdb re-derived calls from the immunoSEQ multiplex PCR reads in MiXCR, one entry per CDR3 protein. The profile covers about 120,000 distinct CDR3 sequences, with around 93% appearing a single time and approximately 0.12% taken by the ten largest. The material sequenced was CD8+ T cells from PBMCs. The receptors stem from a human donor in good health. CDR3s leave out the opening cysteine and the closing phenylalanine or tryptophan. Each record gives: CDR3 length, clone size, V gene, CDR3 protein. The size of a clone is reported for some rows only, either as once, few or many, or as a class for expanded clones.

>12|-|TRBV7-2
ASSPEVGVRGYT
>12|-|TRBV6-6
ASSYSAGNQPQH
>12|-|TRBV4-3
ASSQSGIYNEQF
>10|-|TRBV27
ASSFPGGEQY
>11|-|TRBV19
ASSTRQGTEAF
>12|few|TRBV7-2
ASSLSRAIHEQY
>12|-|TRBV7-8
ASSLGRRRNGYT
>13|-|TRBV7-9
ASSPPTGGIEGYT
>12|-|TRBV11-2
ASSHPAGLDEQF
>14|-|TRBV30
AWSTSSTGSFYEQY
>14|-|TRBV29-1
SVEDSRTGGLETQY
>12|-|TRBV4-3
ASSQDFEGKVQY
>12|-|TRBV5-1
ASSWLAGEETQY
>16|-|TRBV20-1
SAPGGWLAGRRAYEQY
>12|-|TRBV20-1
SAPPRPLQETQY
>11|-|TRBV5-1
ASSLMGEETQY
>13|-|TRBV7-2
ASSKTDSPYNEQF
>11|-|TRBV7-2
ASSPSTNEKLF
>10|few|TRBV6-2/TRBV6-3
ASRENTGELF
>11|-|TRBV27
ASSFVGGQPQH
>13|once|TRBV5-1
ASSLKGFGDNEQF
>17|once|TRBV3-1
ASSQDLTSGRLLGNEQF
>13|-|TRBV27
ASSFGGARVSPLH
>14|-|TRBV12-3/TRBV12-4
ASTPGGAGGTDTQY
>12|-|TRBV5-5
ASSLQVATYEQY
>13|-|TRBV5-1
ASSSGQGSRYEQY
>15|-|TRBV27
ASSFFSRQDVIHEQY
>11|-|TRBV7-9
ASSLSSAYGYT
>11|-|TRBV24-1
ATSATGGASQF
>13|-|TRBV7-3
ASSLTGAPEETQY
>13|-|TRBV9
ASSPHTRSTYEQY
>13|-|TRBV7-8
ASSLRRDQPYEQY
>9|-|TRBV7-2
ASTPTVEAF
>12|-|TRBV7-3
ASSSGAFANEQF
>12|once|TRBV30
AWSAIGFSYEQY
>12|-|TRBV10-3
AISPGTGANVLT
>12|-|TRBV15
ATSSRGEFREQY
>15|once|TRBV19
ASSIGPRGGANTEAF
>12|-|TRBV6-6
ASSYGGLNTEAF
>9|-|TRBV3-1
ASSQVGVAF
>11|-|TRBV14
ASSQDQVGVKF
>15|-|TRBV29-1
SVEGLLSVQGAKGYT
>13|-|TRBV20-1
SARIMSGRQETQY
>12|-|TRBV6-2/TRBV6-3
ASREWTENTEAF
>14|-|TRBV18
ASSPMRQGLGTEAF
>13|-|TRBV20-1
SARGTGETNYGYT
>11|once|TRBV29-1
SVERDLPYEQY
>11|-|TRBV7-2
ASSPPLWDIQY